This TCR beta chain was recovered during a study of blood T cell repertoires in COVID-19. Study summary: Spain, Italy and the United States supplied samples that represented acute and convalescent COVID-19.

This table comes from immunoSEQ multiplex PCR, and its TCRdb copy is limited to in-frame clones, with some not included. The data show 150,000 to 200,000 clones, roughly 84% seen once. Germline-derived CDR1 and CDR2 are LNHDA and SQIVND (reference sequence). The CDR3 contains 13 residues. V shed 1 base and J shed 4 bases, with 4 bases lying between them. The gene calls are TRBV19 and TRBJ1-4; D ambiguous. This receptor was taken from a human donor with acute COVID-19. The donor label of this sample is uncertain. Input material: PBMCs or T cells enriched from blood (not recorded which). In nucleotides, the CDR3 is TGTGCCAGTAGTATAGTCAGTAATGAAAAACTGTTTTTT. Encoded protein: CASSIVSNEKLFF.